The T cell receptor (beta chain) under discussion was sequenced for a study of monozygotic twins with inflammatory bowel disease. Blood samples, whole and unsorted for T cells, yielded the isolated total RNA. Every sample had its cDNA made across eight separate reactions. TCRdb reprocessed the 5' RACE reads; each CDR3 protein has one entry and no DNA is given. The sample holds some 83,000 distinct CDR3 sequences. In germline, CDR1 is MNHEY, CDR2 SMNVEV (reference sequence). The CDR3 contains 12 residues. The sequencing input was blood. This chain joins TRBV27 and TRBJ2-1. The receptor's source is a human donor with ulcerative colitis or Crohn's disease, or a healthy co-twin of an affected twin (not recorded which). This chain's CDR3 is CASSSTIHEQFF.